The TCR beta chain under discussion was sequenced for a study of control samples from healthy donors and cancer patients. This CDR3 region has 15 residues. The germline CDR1 and CDR2 sequences are SGHTA and FQGTGA. The V gene lost 2 bases and the J gene lost 5 bases, with 12 bases spanning the gap. Measured with immunoSEQ multiplex PCR; TCRdb has only the in-frame clones, and not every one. Of roughly 150,000 clones in the sample, roughly 92% were seen once. Source material: blood. This chain connects TRBV7-3 to TRBJ2-2; D possibly corresponds to TRBD2 (6 bases). The source is a man in his fifties in good health. The CDR3 coding sequence is TGTGCCAGCAGCTTAGGGGGAGGTGGGACCGGGGAGCTGTTTTTT. This translates into CASSLGGGGTGELFF.